The 32 T cell receptor beta chains presented below share a single source sample, sequenced in a study of cytomegalovirus exposure and HLA in healthy donors. The PCR had 60 Vbeta and 13 Jbeta primers. Profiling relied on immunoSEQ multiplex PCR, and the TCRdb table lists in-frame clones only, not all of them. The top ten clones hold 9.5% to 15% of a sample with 95,000 to 150,000 clones, around three quarters of them seen once. What was sequenced was PBMCs. The receptors originated from a middle-aged woman in good health and CMV-seropositive.

The chain employs TRBV5-1 and TRBJ2-1; 12 bases match TRBD2. CDR1 and CDR2 (germline): SGHRS, YFSETQ. The CDR3 runs 13 residues. Trimming removed 7 bases from V and 7 bases from J; junction bases left unmatched: 3. CDR3 amino acids: CASAGTSGNEQFF. In DNA, the CDR3 is TGCGCCAGCGCCGGGACTAGCGGGAATGAGCAGTTCTTC.

This clone was recorded a few times. The chain's CDR3 is CASSEGTGVSSYEQYF. CDR3 DNA sequence: TGTGCCAGCAGTGAAGGGACAGGGGTTAGCTCCTACGAGCAGTACTTC. The chain is built from TRBV25-1 and TRBJ2-7, with 10 positions matching TRBD1. Germline lookup yields CDR1 MGHDK and CDR2 SYGVNS. The CDR3 runs to 16 residues. V lost 2 bases, J lost 0 bases, and 4 bases stayed unmatched.

J is TRBJ2-1 and V is TRBV19; 12 bases map to TRBD2. The junction had 3 bases not matched to a gene; V was cut back by 0 bases and J by 9 bases. Germline CDR1 LNHDA, CDR2 SQIVND (reference sequence). This CDR3 region has 15 residues. The CDR3 coding sequence is TGTGCCAGTAGTATAGAACTAGCGGGAGGAGGTGAGCAGTTCTTC. Protein product: CASSIELAGGGEQFF.

V usage is TRBV28 and J usage is TRBJ2-1; D is possibly TRBD1 (6 bases). Per germline, CDR1 MDHEN and CDR2 SYDVKM. V was clipped by 2 bases and J by 10 bases, with 27 bases between them. CDR3 length: 18 amino acids. CDR3 residues: CASSLPGTIYSPTWEQFF. In DNA form, the CDR3 reads TGTGCCAGCAGTTTACCCGGGACAATCTATTCGCCGACATGGGAGCAGTTCTTC. The whole variable domain, filled in from reference TRBV28 and TRBJ2-1, reads DVKVTQSSRYLVKRTGEKVFLECVQDMDHENMFWYRQDPGLGLRLIYFSYDVKMKEKGDIPEGYSVSREKKERFSLILESASTNQTSMYLCASSLPGTIYSPTWEQFFGPGTRLTVL.

The V call is TRBV7-2, the J call TRBJ1-5, with no clear D. Germline V gene sequence: CDR1 SGHTA, CDR2 FQGNSA. The CDR3 spans 13 residues. Trimming stripped 5 bases from V and 1 base from J, with 6 bases between. CDR3: CASSPQSNQPQHF. Here the CDR3 DNA reads TGTGCCAGCAGCCCCCAGAGCAATCAGCCCCAGCATTTT.

The chain carries TRBV30 and TRBJ1-5, with 7 bases identical to TRBD1. Trimming cost V 2 bases and J 4 bases; bases outside gene matches: 2. Germline loops: CDR1 GTSNPN, CDR2 SVGIG (reference sequence). The CDR3 is 13 residues long. Here the CDR3 DNA reads TGTGCCTGGAGTAACAGGGGAAATCAGCCCCAGCATTTT. As protein: CAWSNRGNQPQHF.

The V call is TRBV7-9, the J call TRBJ2-5, with D maybe TRBD1 (5 bases). The length of the CDR3 is 14 residues. Trimming removed 5 bases at V and 3 bases at J, with 13 bases between. Germline CDR1 is SEHNR and CDR2 is FQNEAQ (reference sequence). The CDR3 spells CASSPRLREETQYF. The DNA for the CDR3 is TGTGCCAGCAGCCCTAGACTCAGGGAAGAGACCCAGTACTTC. Using reference TRBV7-9 and TRBJ2-5 for the parts outside the CDR3, the full variable domain is DTGVSQNPRHKITKRGQNVTFRCDPISEHNRLYWYRQTLGQGPEFLTYFQNEAQLEKSRLLSDRFSAERPKGSFSTLEIQRTEQGDSAMYLCASSPRLREETQYFGPGTRLLVL.

The chain couples TRBV30 to TRBJ2-7; TRBD2 matches 8 bases. Per germline, CDR1 GTSNPN and CDR2 SVGIG (reference sequence). There are 16 residues in the CDR3. The junction had 12 bases not matched to a gene; V was cut back by 1 base and J by 4 bases. The CDR3 sequence is CAWSAALTSAVYEQYF. As DNA, the CDR3 is TGTGCCTGGAGTGCCGCCTTGACTAGCGCGGTGTACGAGCAGTACTTC.

The DNA of the CDR3 is TGCGCCAGCAGCTTCGACAGGGTCGACGAGCAGTACTTC. Translated: CASSFDRVDEQYF. The chain is built from TRBV5-1 and TRBJ2-7; 7 bases are shared with TRBD1. This CDR3 is built from 13 residues. Germline CDR1 and CDR2: SGHRS and YFSETQ. V gave up 2 bases and J gave up 5 bases; unmatched junction bases: 4. Full variable domain (outside the CDR3, taken from reference TRBV5-1 and TRBJ2-7): KAGVTQTPRYLIKTRGQQVTLSCSPISGHRSVSWYQQTPGQGLQFLFEYFSETQRNKGNFPGRFSGRQFSNSRSEMNVSTLELGDSALYLCASSFDRVDEQYFGPGTRLTVT.

This clone appeared once. The chain uses TRBV27 and TRBJ2-7; 7 bases are shared with TRBD1. The germline V gene has CDR1 MNHEY and CDR2 SMNVEV (reference sequence). The CDR3 consists of 15 residues. Trimming took 0 bases from V and 3 from J; bases not matched to a gene: 5. The CDR3 DNA reads TGTGCCAGCAGTTTATCCTCCGGGACAGACTACGAGCAGTACTTC. It is translated as CASSLSSGTDYEQYF.

This chain links TRBV29-1 with TRBJ2-1; the D gene is possibly TRBD1 (5 bases). V was pared by 3 bases and J by 4 bases, with 10 bases between. The germline gives CDR1 SQVTM, CDR2 ANQGSEA. The CDR3 length is 13 residues. The CDR3 DNA reads as TGCAGCGTTGAGGGGCAGGGTTACAATGAGCAGTTCTTC. Amino acid sequence: CSVEGQGYNEQFF.

The CDR3 DNA is TGTGCCAGCAGCCAAAGGGGGTTTGGGGCCGACAGGCCCTACAATGAGCAGTTCTTC. Amino acid sequence: CASSQRGFGADRPYNEQFF. The rearrangement links TRBV14 to TRBJ2-1; D perhaps matches TRBD1 (6 bases). V lost 2 bases, J lost 2 bases, and 22 bases lay in between. The CDR3 length is 19 residues. In germline, CDR1 is SGHDN, CDR2 FVKESK. Combining the CDR3 with reference TRBV14 and TRBJ2-1 gives the whole variable domain EAGVTQFPSHSVIEKGQTVTLRCDPISGHDNLYWYRRVMGKEIKFLLHFVKESKQDESGMPNNRFLAERTGGTYSTLKVQPAELEDSGVYFCASSQRGFGADRPYNEQFFGPGTRLTVL.

V gene TRBV2 combines with J gene TRBJ2-7; D is perhaps TRBD1 (6 bases). Deletions cut 3 bases from V and 3 bases from J, with 12 bases between. Looked up from germline, CDR1 is SNHLY and CDR2 is FYNNEI. The CDR3 totals 14 residues. The CDR3 loop reads CASSDEGGSYEQYF. CDR3 bases: TGTGCCAGCAGTGATGAAGGGGGTAGCTACGAGCAGTACTTC.

In its sample, this clone was seen a few times. The rearrangement joins TRBV14 to TRBJ2-7; 8 nucleotides align to TRBD1. Germline lookup yields CDR1 SGHDN and CDR2 FVKESK. The CDR3 consists of 15 residues. V lost 0 bases to trimming and J lost 4 bases; unmatched junction nucleotides: 5. CDR3 nucleotides: TGTGCCAGCAGCCAAGATAGGACAGGGATGTACGAGCAGTACTTC. Its translation is CASSQDRTGMYEQYF.

This clone was detected a few times. The chain uses TRBV30 and TRBJ1-1; D might be TRBD1 (6 bases). Trimming took 0 bases from V and 6 from J, leaving 14 bases between them. This CDR3 has 14 amino acids. CDR1 is GTSNPN and CDR2 is SVGIG in the germline V gene (reference sequence). As DNA, the CDR3 is TGTGCCTGGAGTGTACTGGACAGCGGATCTGAAGCTTTCTTT. As protein: CAWSVLDSGSEAFF.

This rearrangement joins TRBV28 to TRBJ2-7; 12 bases map to TRBD2. The J segment lost 4 bases and the V segment lost 6 bases, leaving 1 base of the junction unmatched. This CDR3 spans 13 amino acids. The germline gives CDR1 MDHEN, CDR2 SYDVKM. CDR3: CASRTSGRYEQYF. The CDR3 DNA is TGTGCCAGCAGGACTAGCGGGAGATACGAGCAGTACTTC.

The CDR3 DNA sequence: TGTGCCAGCAGTTTTCCTCCTGCGGGTGAGCAGTTCTTC. This encodes CASSFPPAGEQFF. J is TRBJ2-1 and V is TRBV7-2; a possible D gene is TRBD2 (5 bases). Germline CDR1 and CDR2: SGHTA and FQGNSA. The V end lost 6 bases, the J end lost 9 bases, and 15 bases lay between the germline ends. The CDR3 spans 13 residues.

The chain is built from TRBV7-9 and TRBJ1-4; tentatively, D is TRBD1 (5 bases). CDR1 and CDR2 from the germline V gene are SEHNR and FQNEAQ (reference sequence). V lost 2 bases and J 5 bases, leaving 15 bases between the germline ends. The CDR3 length is 16 residues. The chain's CDR3 is CASSLMAGGANEKLFF. The CDR3 DNA reads as TGTGCCAGCAGCTTAATGGCGGGAGGGGCCAATGAAAAACTGTTTTTT.

The chain joins TRBV7-7 to TRBJ2-5; tentative D call: TRBD1 (6 bases). The CDR3 spans 14 residues. CDR1 SSHAT and CDR2 FNYEAQ come from the germline V gene (reference sequence). V lost 5 bases to trimming and J lost 0 bases, with 10 bases between them. CDR3 in amino acids: CASSRQVHQETQYF. CDR3 sequence (DNA): TGTGCCAGCAGCCGACAGGTTCACCAAGAGACCCAGTACTTC. Supplemented by reference TRBV7-7 and TRBJ2-5, the full variable domain reads GAGVSQSPRYKVTKRGQDVTLRCDPISSHATLYWYQQALGQGPEFLTYFNYEAQPDKSGLPSDRFSAERPEGSISTLTIQRTEQRDSAMYRCASSRQVHQETQYFGPGTRLLVL.

The chain carries TRBV7-2 and TRBJ2-3; a weak D match, TRBD1 (6 bases). The CDR3 runs to 14 residues. Trimming took off 3 bases at V and 2 bases at J, with 9 bases between the two ends. Germline values: CDR1 SGHTA, CDR2 FQGNSA. CDR3 coding DNA: TGTGCCAGCAGCTTGGACAGTCACACAGATACGCAGTATTTT. This sequence encodes CASSLDSHTDTQYF.

The rearrangement uses TRBV2 and TRBJ2-7; D is unclear. Germline assignment: CDR1 SNHLY and CDR2 FYNNEI. V dropped 4 bases and J dropped 4 bases, with 11 bases sitting between them. The CDR3 is 13 residues long. The CDR3 DNA reads as TGTGCCAGCAGTGTTCGGGTTTTATACGAGCAGTACTTC. Protein: CASSVRVLYEQYF. The full variable domain, with the rest looked up from reference TRBV2 and TRBJ2-7, is EPEVTQTPSHQVTQMGQEVILRCVPISNHLYFYWYRQILGQKVEFLVSFYNNEISEKSEIFDDQFSVERPDGSNFTLKIRSTKLEDSAMYFCASSVRVLYEQYFGPGTRLTVT.

On this clone: A read error may produce the germline difference seen at one junction end. CDR3 sequence reads: CSSSYSGTSQETQYF. In nucleotides, the CDR3 is TGTTCCAGCAGCTACTCCGGGACTAGCCAAGAGACCCAGTACTTC. The chain combines TRBV7-9 with TRBJ2-5; 8 bases map to TRBD2. The germline CDR1 and CDR2 sequences are SEHNR and FQNEAQ (reference sequence). The CDR3 sequence is 15 residues long.

The chain has TRBV27 and TRBJ2-7, with 10 bases that match TRBD2. From germline, CDR1 is MNHEY and CDR2 SMNVEV (reference sequence). V gave up 2 bases and J gave up 4 bases; unmatched junction bases: 5. The CDR3 sequence is 15 residues long. The DNA for the CDR3 is TGTGCCAGCAGTTTACAGCCTAGCGGGAGATACGAGCAGTACTTC. Its protein product is CASSLQPSGRYEQYF.

The V call is TRBV5-6, the J call TRBJ2-3; 11 bases match TRBD1. The CDR3 covers 15 residues. The trim removed 4 bases at V and 3 bases at J, leaving 4 bases unmatched. From germline, CDR1 is SGHDT and CDR2 YYEEEE. CDR3: CASSPDRGQTDTQYF. The CDR3 DNA sequence: TGTGCCAGCAGCCCGGACAGGGGGCAGACAGATACGCAGTATTTT.

This clone was observed a handful of times. The gene calls are TRBV5-1 and TRBJ2-7, with 10 nucleotides matching TRBD1. The ends lost 6 bases at V and 5 bases at J; junction bases unmatched: 8. CDR1 and CDR2 (germline): SGHRS, YFSETQ. The CDR3 is made up of 14 amino acids. DNA for the CDR3: TGCGCCAGCACTATGACAGGGGGCACCCACGAGCAGTACTTC. It translates to CASTMTGGTHEQYF. Together with reference TRBV5-1 and TRBJ2-7, the CDR3 gives the full variable domain: KAGVTQTPRYLIKTRGQQVTLSCSPISGHRSVSWYQQTPGQGLQFLFEYFSETQRNKGNFPGRFSGRQFSNSRSEMNVSTLELGDSALYLCASTMTGGTHEQYFGPGTRLTVT.

V gene TRBV4-1 combines with J gene TRBJ2-1, with 8 bases fitting TRBD1. Trimming took 4 bases from V and 0 from J; bases not matched to a gene: 5. CDR3 length: 16 residues. Germline CDR1 and CDR2: MGHRA and YSYEKL. The DNA for the CDR3 is TGCGCCAGCAGCCGGGGGGACAGGAGCTCCTACAATGAGCAGTTCTTC. It translates to CASSRGDRSSYNEQFF.

The chain has TRBV5-6 and TRBJ1-1; 7 nucleotides line up with TRBD1. The CDR3 runs to 14 residues. V trimming: 5 bases; J trimming: 5 bases; junction bases outside the gene matches: 9. The germline gives CDR1 SGHDT, CDR2 YYEEEE. The CDR3 DNA reads as TGTGCCAGCAGTCCACAGGGGCCTGCAACTGAAGCTTTCTTT. Translated, it gives CASSPQGPATEAFF.

The genes are TRBV7-8 and TRBJ2-2, with D uncertain. The V and J ends lost 3 bases and 6 bases respectively, with 8 bases between them. The CDR3 is 13 amino acids. The germline V gene encodes CDR1 SGHVS and CDR2 FQNEAQ. The CDR3 sequence: CASSFRVSGELFF. CDR3 DNA: TGTGCCAGCAGCTTCCGAGTTTCCGGGGAGCTGTTTTTT.

The V call is TRBV5-1, the J call TRBJ2-1; maybe TRBD2 (6 bases). The CDR3 is made up of 16 amino acids. Trimming took 0 bases from V and 3 from J, leaving 13 bases between them. Germline V gene lookup returns CDR1 SGHRS and CDR2 YFSETQ. Here the CDR3 reads CASSLGAGPVYNEQFF. CDR3 sequence (DNA): TGCGCCAGCAGCTTGGGAGCGGGTCCGGTCTACAATGAGCAGTTCTTC.

The chain is built from TRBV7-6 and TRBJ1-1, with 7 bases matching TRBD1. CDR1 and CDR2 (germline): SGHVS, FNYEAQ. The CDR3 sequence is 14 residues long. Germline trimming cut 5 bases from V and 0 bases from J; bases unmatched to any gene: 3. The CDR3 bases are TGTGCCAGCAGCGCAGGGACAGTGAACACTGAAGCTTTCTTT. It yields the protein CASSAGTVNTEAFF.

V gene TRBV6-6 combines with J gene TRBJ2-7; no firm D call. Germline assignment: CDR1 MNHNY and CDR2 SVGAGI (reference sequence). Trimming removed 0 bases from V and 6 bases from J, with 9 bases in between. The CDR3 totals 13 residues. CDR3 amino acids: CASSYSGLAEQYF. For the CDR3, the DNA is TGTGCCAGCAGTTACTCGGGCCTCGCCGAGCAGTACTTC.

The rearrangement links TRBV5-1 to TRBJ2-5; possible D gene TRBD2, 5 bases. V lost 2 bases, J lost 4 bases, and 6 bases lay in between. Germline CDR1 SGHRS, CDR2 YFSETQ. CDR3 length equals 12 residues. In DNA, the CDR3 is TGCGCCAGCAGCTTACTAGGAGAGACCCAGTACTTC. It translates to CASSLLGETQYF.